This T cell receptor (beta chain) was recorded in a study of shared clonotypes between healthy human individuals. General study findings and limits: Between a few donors, naive CD4 clonotypes were shared at a level of about 5%. Limitation of the genetic and exposure-history diversity represented came from the few donors. It was expected that sequencing depth would affect clonotype sharing among donors.

In the case of this clone: Its antigen remains unknown.

CDR1 and CDR2 from the germline V gene are SGHVS and FQNEAQ. This CDR3 has 12 residues. J lost 4 bases, V lost 3 bases, and 0 bases had no gene match. All donors qualified as healthy HIV-negative adults and had experienced no recent acute infections or vaccinations. Repertoires were generated with immunoSEQ multiplex PCR, while TCRdb's copy carries only in-frame clones and drops some. The data hold millions of clones, with approximately 95% observed a single time. The receptor was derived from a man younger than 35 in good health. Some clones in this sample may be carry-over from other donors' samples. The sample taken for sequencing was naive CD4+ T cells from PBMCs. Sample subset: CD45RA+ positively selected. The chain is built from TRBV7-8 and TRBJ2-7; TRBD1 aligns across 7 bases. CDR3 nucleotides: TGTGCCAGCAGCTTGACAGGGTACGAGCAGTACTTC. The encoded protein is CASSLTGYEQYF.